The next 30 T cell receptor beta chains were all read from a single sample in a study of glioma-infiltrating T cells. Amplification of TCR alpha and beta CDR3 regions from RNA used iRepertoire nested multiplex PCR. TCRdb re-called the multiplex PCR reads with MiXCR, one entry per CDR3 protein. Among some 130,000 distinct CDR3 sequences listed, about 25% were seen once. The sample taken for sequencing was glioma tissue, nonneoplastic brain tissue, or PBMCs (not recorded which). Receptors originate from a human donor with low-grade glioma or glioblastoma, undergoing nonglioma brain surgery, or in good health (not recorded which).

In DNA form, the CDR3 reads TGTGCCAGCAGCCAAGCCAGGACTTCGGATGAGCAGTTCTTC. Encoded protein: CASSQARTSDEQFF. The chain carries TRBV3-1 and TRBJ2-1; D might be TRBD2 (5 bases). The CDR3 sequence is 14 residues long. Trimming removed 1 base from V and 8 bases from J, with 12 bases in between. The V gene's germline CDR1 is LGHDT and CDR2 YNNKEL (reference sequence).

This clonotype was seen more than once but under ten times. The chain employs TRBV12-3 or TRBV12-4 and TRBJ1-1; D remains unclear. The germline V and J ends were trimmed by 6 bases and 0 bases, with 17 bases remaining between them. The CDR3 is 16 residues long. The CDR3, as DNA: TGTGCCAGCAGCGGGATCCAGAGGGTGATGAACACTGAAGCTTTCTTT. Protein sequence: CASSGIQRVMNTEAFF.

This clonotype was observed many times. The rearrangement uses TRBV7-2 and TRBJ2-3; 9 bases agree with TRBD2. V shed 8 bases and J 4 bases; nucleotides not matched to a gene: 4. Germline-derived CDR1 and CDR2 are SGHTA and FQGNSA. The CDR3 consists of 13 residues. The CDR3 here is CASVGGGADTQYF. As DNA, the CDR3 is TGTGCCAGCGTGGGCGGGGGGGCAGATACGCAGTATTTT.

Remarks on this clonotype: A read error is possible here, since a much larger clone lies one base away. The chain employs TRBV28 and TRBJ2-5, with D perhaps TRBD1 (6 bases). The ends were cut back, 5 bases at V and 10 bases at J, with 20 bases in the middle. Per the germline V gene, CDR1 is MDHEN and CDR2 is SYDVKM. The CDR3 loop spans 14 amino acids. In DNA form, the CDR3 reads TGTGCCAGCAGTCCGCAACAGGGAGTGAAGATCCAGTACTTC. Amino acids: CASSPQQGVKIQYF.

This chain connects TRBV18 to TRBJ1-1; D uncertain. Trimming pared 1 base from V and 5 bases from J, leaving 8 bases between. The CDR3 contains 13 residues. Germline assignment: CDR1 KGHSH and CDR2 LQKENI. The CDR3 DNA reads as TGTGCCAGCTCACCACAAAGGGAGACTGAAGCTTTCTTT. This sequence encodes CASSPQRETEAFF.

This clonotype was picked up a small number of times. This chain joins TRBV12-3 or TRBV12-4 and TRBJ2-5; 10 bases fit TRBD2. Trimming took 4 bases from V and 2 from J; bases not matched to a gene: 4. This CDR3 is built from 15 residues. In DNA, the CDR3 is TGTGCCAGCAGTTCCACTAGCGGGGCACAAGAGACCCAGTACTTC. Amino acid sequence: CASSSTSGAQETQYF.

This clonotype was observed a few times. This rearrangement joins TRBV5-1 to TRBJ2-7; D call uncertain. Trimming stripped 0 bases from V and 0 bases from J, with 13 bases between. Germline V gives CDR1 SGHRS, CDR2 YFSETQ. The CDR3 totals 16 residues. CDR3 sequence reads: CASSLDAGFSSYEQYV. The CDR3 nucleotides read TGCGCCAGCAGCTTGGATGCAGGCTTCAGCTCCTACGAGCAGTACGTC.

This chain uses TRBV24-1 with TRBJ1-2, with a weak D call TRBD1 (5 bases). Germline V lookup: CDR1 KGHDR, CDR2 SFDVKD. V lost 3 bases, J lost 1 base, and 17 bases lay in between. This CDR3 comprises 17 residues. DNA for the CDR3: TGTGCCACCAGTGATCCCGGCAGGGCTGGATATAACTATGGCTACACCTTC. Its translation: CATSDPGRAGYNYGYTF.

Details on this clonotype: A much larger clonotype is one base distant, so this may be a read error. The conserved phenylalanine or tryptophan normally closing the CDR3 is absent here, so this likely arose from a read error. V is TRBV20-1 and J is TRBJ2-1; D is ambiguous. V lost 0 bases to trimming and J lost 3 bases, with 9 bases between them. CDR1 and CDR2 from the germline V gene are DFQATT and SNEGSKA (reference sequence). There are 14 residues in the CDR3. This CDR3 reads CSAREGALYNEQFS. The CDR3 bases are TGCAGTGCTAGAGAGGGCGCCCTCTACAATGAGCAGTTCTCC.

This clonotype was recorded at least ten times. V gene TRBV7-3 combines with J gene TRBJ2-3; D is possibly TRBD2 (5 bases). Trimming pared 5 bases from V and 0 bases from J, leaving 6 bases between. This CDR3 is built from 13 residues. Germline CDR1 and CDR2: SGHTA and FQGTGA. The CDR3 DNA reads as TGTGCCAGCAGCCGCGGGAGCACAGATACGCAGTATTTT. This encodes CASSRGSTDTQYF.

The CDR3 is CSAREVQGQETQYF. The CDR3 DNA follows: TGCAGTGCTAGAGAGGTTCAAGGGCAAGAGACCCAGTACTTC. This sequence joins TRBV20-1 and TRBJ2-5; D remains unclear. The CDR3 is 14 amino acids. Germline values: CDR1 DFQATT, CDR2 SNEGSKA (reference sequence). Trimming stripped 0 bases from V and 2 bases from J, with 10 bases between.

This rearrangement joins TRBV3-1 to TRBJ1-4, with no clear D. Trimming removed 2 bases from V and 8 bases from J, with 12 bases in between. The CDR3 loop spans 14 amino acids. Germline V lookup: CDR1 LGHDT, CDR2 YNNKEL (reference sequence). The CDR3 sequence is CASSQSQAEEKLFF. The CDR3 nucleotides read TGTGCCAGCAGCCAATCACAAGCGGAAGAAAAACTGTTTTTT.

The rearrangement links TRBV20-1 to TRBJ2-7, with 8 positions matching TRBD2. Germline values: CDR1 DFQATT, CDR2 SNEGSKA (reference sequence). This CDR3 spans 14 amino acids. The trim removed 3 bases at V and 5 bases at J, leaving 9 bases unmatched. The CDR3 nucleotides read TGCAGTGCTAGTCCCAGCGGGGGATCCCACGAGCAGTACGTC. Encoded protein: CSASPSGGSHEQYV.

This clonotype was recorded a few times. V usage is TRBV20-1 and J usage is TRBJ2-1; D gene ambiguous. CDR1 and CDR2 from the germline V gene are DFQATT and SNEGSKA (reference sequence). V lost 6 bases to trimming and J lost 6 bases, with 9 bases between them. This CDR3 spans 11 amino acids. In nucleotides, the CDR3 is TGCAGTGCCTCAACCTTCAATGAGCAGTTCTTC. Its translation: CSASTFNEQFF.

The chain is built from TRBV2 and TRBJ2-5; 7 nucleotides line up with TRBD2. Looked up from germline, CDR1 is SNHLY and CDR2 is FYNNEI. The CDR3 has 12 residues. The V segment lost 6 bases and the J segment 5 bases; nucleotides outside the gene matches: 3. The CDR3 DNA reads as TGTGCCAGCAGGAGGGAGGGGGAGACCCAGTACTTC. Its translation: CASRREGETQYF.

The chain employs TRBV18 and TRBJ2-7, with D perhaps TRBD2 (5 bases). The CDR3 is made up of 13 amino acids. The V gene's germline CDR1 is KGHSH and CDR2 LQKENI. Trimming cost V 3 bases and J 5 bases, with 11 bases left between them. The CDR3 DNA reads TGTGCCAGCTCACCGAAGCTAGCCGACGAGCAGTACGTC. It yields the protein CASSPKLADEQYV.

The chain joins TRBV27 to TRBJ2-2; TRBD2 agrees at 9 bases. CDR1 MNHEY and CDR2 SMNVEV come from the germline V gene (reference sequence). CDR3 length: 15 amino acids. V lost 10 bases and J lost 7; bases outside the gene matches: 13. The CDR3 here is CATKELAGVHGELFF. The CDR3 DNA follows: TGTGCCACCAAGGAATTAGCGGGGGTTCACGGGGAGCTGTTTTTT.

This clonotype was seen many times. This rearrangement joins TRBV27 to TRBJ1-5; the D is unclear. V gave up 8 bases and J gave up 1 base, with 9 bases separating them. Germline V gene data show CDR1 as MNHEY and CDR2 as SMNVEV (reference sequence). CDR3 length: 13 residues. In nucleotides, the CDR3 is TGTGCCAGCGGGGAGTGGAGCAATCAGCCCCAGCATTTT. Encoded protein: CASGEWSNQPQHF.

The V call is TRBV9, the J call TRBJ1-4; the D gene is possibly TRBD1 (5 bases). Trimming took 0 bases from V and 8 from J, leaving 14 bases between them. Germline V gene lookup returns CDR1 SGDLS and CDR2 YYNGEE. The CDR3 has 15 amino acids. For the CDR3, the DNA is TGTGCCAGCAGCGTAGATCCCAGGGTGGAGGAAAAACTGTTTTTT. Translation: CASSVDPRVEEKLFF.

The V and J genes are TRBV19 and TRBJ2-5, with 13 bases matching TRBD2. The CDR3 spans 21 residues. Germline V CDR1 and CDR2: LNHDA, SQIVND (reference sequence). V shed 5 bases, J shed 4 bases, and the junction held 22 bases outside the gene matches. CDR3 in DNA: TGTGCCAGTAGTCCGAGGCCGGGACTAGCGGGGCTTCCCGGGTTCCCAGAGACCCAGTACTTC. Protein product: CASSPRPGLAGLPGFPETQYF.

V usage is TRBV28 and J usage is TRBJ2-3; unclear D gene. The length of the CDR3 is 12 residues. Germline CDR1 MDHEN, CDR2 SYDVKM. With 6 bases removed from V and 2 bases from J, the gap between germline ends came to 6 bases. CDR3 nucleotide sequence: TGTGCCAGCAGGACACCCACAGATACGCAGTATTTT. This gives the protein CASRTPTDTQYF.

The DNA for the CDR3 is TGTGCCAGCAGCCCGACAGGGCCCTATAGCAATCAGCCCCAGCATTTT. Translating it yields CASSPTGPYSNQPQHF. The chain has TRBV7-2 and TRBJ1-5; 7 bases are a match to TRBD1. There are 16 residues in the CDR3. CDR1 SGHTA and CDR2 FQGNSA come from the germline V gene. V lost 5 bases and J lost 0; bases outside the gene matches: 7.

This clonotype has more than one count but fewer than ten. The CDR3 reads CASSLLGSSGNTEAFF. The CDR3 DNA reads TGTGCCAGCAGCTTATTGGGTTCGTCCGGGAACACTGAAGCTTTCTTT. The rearrangement uses TRBV7-9 and TRBJ1-1; D is undetermined. The germline CDR1 and CDR2 sequences are SEHNR and FQNEAQ (reference sequence). This CDR3 is 16 amino acids long. V was clipped by 2 bases and J by 1 base, with 14 bases between them.

Many counts were recorded for this clonotype. The chain combines TRBV7-2 with TRBJ1-2, with 8 positions matching TRBD1. The CDR3 sequence is 15 residues long. CDR1 SGHTA and CDR2 FQGNSA come from the germline V gene. V dropped 2 bases and J dropped 4; count of bases not matched to a gene: 6. Written as DNA, the CDR3 is TGTGCCAGCAGCTTATTCCAGGGGGCTAGCTATGGCTACACCTTC. This translates into CASSLFQGASYGYTF.

Note on this clonotype: A much larger clonotype is one base distant, so this may be a read error. This chain connects TRBV6-1 to TRBJ1-5, with D uncertain. Germline-derived CDR1 and CDR2 are MNHNS and SASEGT. The CDR3 runs 15 residues. V was pared by 8 bases and J by 2 bases, with 16 bases between. The CDR3 region has the DNA TGTGCCAGCGGTCTAACTCCCATGGGCAATCAGCCCCAGCATTTT. It is translated as CASGLTPMGNQPQHF.

This clonotype showed up many times. The V gene is TRBV7-9, the J gene TRBJ2-5; D might be TRBD1 or TRBD2, each matching 5 bases. Germline CDR1 reads SEHNR; CDR2 reads FQNEAQ (reference sequence). V was cut by 5 bases and J by 3 bases, with 13 bases left in between. The CDR3 loop spans 14 amino acids. The CDR3 bases are TGTGCCAGCAGCGGGGGACCCGCGGAAGAGACCCAGTACTTC. Protein: CASSGGPAEETQYF.

The table lists this clonotype with a few counts. The chain's CDR3 is CASSQPNPGWPNYGYTF. As DNA, the CDR3 is TGTGCCAGCAGTCAACCTAACCCCGGATGGCCTAACTATGGCTACACCTTC. The chain has TRBV28 and TRBJ1-2; unclear D gene. This CDR3 contains 17 residues. Germline V gene data show CDR1 as MDHEN and CDR2 as SYDVKM. Trimming removed 5 bases from V and 0 bases from J, with 19 bases in between.

This chain connects TRBV5-4 to TRBJ2-7; D unresolved. V was trimmed by 3 bases and J by 2 bases, leaving 9 bases between them. The CDR3 is 13 residues long. CDR1 and CDR2 from the germline V gene are SGHNT and YYREEE (reference sequence). The CDR3 region has the DNA TGTGCCAGCAGCTCGGACGGAGCCTACGAGCAGTACGTC. It translates to CASSSDGAYEQYV.

The genes are TRBV20-1 and TRBJ2-7; D possibly corresponds to TRBD2 (5 bases). The CDR3 sequence is 12 residues long. Germline loops: CDR1 DFQATT, CDR2 SNEGSKA (reference sequence). The CDR3 reads CGAREGAGEQYV. The CDR3 bases are TGCGGTGCTAGAGAGGGAGCCGGCGAGCAGTACGTC.

The V gene is TRBV30, the J gene TRBJ2-7, with D possibly being TRBD1 (6 bases). Germline V lookup: CDR1 GTSNPN, CDR2 SVGIG (reference sequence). CDR3 size: 12 residues. With 8 bases removed from V and 0 bases from J, the gap between germline ends came to 11 bases. The CDR3 DNA reads as TGTGCCACAGGACAGAGCTCCTACGAGCAGTACGTC. Translated, it gives CATGQSSYEQYV.